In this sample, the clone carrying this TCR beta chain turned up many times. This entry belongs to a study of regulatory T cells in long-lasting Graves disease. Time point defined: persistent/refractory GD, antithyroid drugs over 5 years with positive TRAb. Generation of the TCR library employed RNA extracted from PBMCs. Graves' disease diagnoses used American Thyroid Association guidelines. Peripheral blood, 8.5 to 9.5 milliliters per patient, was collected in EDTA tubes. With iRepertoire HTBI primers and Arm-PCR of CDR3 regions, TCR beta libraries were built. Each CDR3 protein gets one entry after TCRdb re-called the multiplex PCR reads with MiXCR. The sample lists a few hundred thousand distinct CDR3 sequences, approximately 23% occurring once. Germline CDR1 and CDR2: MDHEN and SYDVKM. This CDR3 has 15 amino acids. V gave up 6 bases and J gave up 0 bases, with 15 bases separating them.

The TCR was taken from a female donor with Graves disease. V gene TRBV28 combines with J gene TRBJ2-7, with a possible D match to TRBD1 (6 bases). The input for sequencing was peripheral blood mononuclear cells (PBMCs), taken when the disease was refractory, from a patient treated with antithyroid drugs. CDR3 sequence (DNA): TGTGCCAGCAGCACTACAGGGTACCACTCCTACGAGCAGTACTTC. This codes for CASSTTGYHSYEQYF. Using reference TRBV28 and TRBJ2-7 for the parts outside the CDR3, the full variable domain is DVKVTQSSRYLVKRTGEKVFLECVQDMDHENMFWYRQDPGLGLRLIYFSYDVKMKEKGDIPEGYSVSREKKERFSLILESASTNQTSMYLCASSTTGYHSYEQYFGPGTRLTVT.